This T cell receptor beta chain was captured in a study of cytomegalovirus exposure and HLA in healthy donors. Concerning this clone itself: Its antigen is as yet unknown.

Overall study results and limits: Using a false discovery rate of 0.05, a later analysis showed that some 16,000 TCR beta sequences were associated with HLA alleles. For most TCR beta V segments, an earlier analysis put the productive rate at about 90% or about 30% of the time.

The PCR had 60 Vbeta and 13 Jbeta primers. Assay used: immunoSEQ multiplex PCR; TCRdb lists only in-frame clones, some missing. The sample yields around 100,000 clones, of which the top ten take up about 6.8%. Trimming took 2 bases from V and 2 from J; bases not matched to a gene: 7. The CDR3 is 17 amino acids. From germline, CDR1 is SGHTS and CDR2 YDEGEE. This chain uses TRBV5-8 with TRBJ2-3, with 11 bases matching TRBD2. The sequence was obtained from a man in his forties in good health and CMV-seropositive. Material for sequencing was PBMCs. The CDR3 DNA reads TGTGCCAGCAGCTTAACGGGGACTAGCGGATACACAGATACGCAGTATTTT. This translates into CASSLTGTSGYTDTQYF.